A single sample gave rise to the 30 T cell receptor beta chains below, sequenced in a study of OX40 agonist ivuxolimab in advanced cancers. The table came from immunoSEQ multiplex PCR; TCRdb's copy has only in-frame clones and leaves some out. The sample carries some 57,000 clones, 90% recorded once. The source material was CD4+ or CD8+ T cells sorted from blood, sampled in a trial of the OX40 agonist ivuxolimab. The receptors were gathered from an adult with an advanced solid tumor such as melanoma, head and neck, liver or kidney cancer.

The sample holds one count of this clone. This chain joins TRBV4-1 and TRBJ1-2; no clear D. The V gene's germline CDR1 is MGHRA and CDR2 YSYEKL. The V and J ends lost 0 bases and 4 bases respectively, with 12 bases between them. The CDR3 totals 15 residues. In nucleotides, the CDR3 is TGCGCCAGCAGCCAAGATCAGCGGGCCATCTATGGCTACACCTTC. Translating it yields CASSQDQRAIYGYTF.

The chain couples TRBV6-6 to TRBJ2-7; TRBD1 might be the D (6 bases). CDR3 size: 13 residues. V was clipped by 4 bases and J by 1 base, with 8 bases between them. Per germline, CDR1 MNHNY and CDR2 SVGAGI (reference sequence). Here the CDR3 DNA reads TGTGCCAGCAGTTCCGGGACATCCTACGAGCAGTACTTC. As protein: CASSSGTSYEQYF.

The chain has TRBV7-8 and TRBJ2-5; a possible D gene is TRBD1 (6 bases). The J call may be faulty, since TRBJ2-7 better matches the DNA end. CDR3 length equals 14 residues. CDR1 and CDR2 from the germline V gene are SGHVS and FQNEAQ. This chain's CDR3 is CASSLGGGDNEQYF. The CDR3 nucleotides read TGTGCCAGCAGCTTAGGGGGTGGGGACAACGAGCAGTACTTC.

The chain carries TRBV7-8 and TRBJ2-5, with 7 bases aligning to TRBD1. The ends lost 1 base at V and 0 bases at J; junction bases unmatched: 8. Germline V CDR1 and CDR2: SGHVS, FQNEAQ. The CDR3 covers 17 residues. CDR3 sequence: CASSLGGQVGDQETQYF. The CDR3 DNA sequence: TGTGCCAGCAGCTTAGGAGGACAGGTCGGTGACCAAGAGACCCAGTACTTC. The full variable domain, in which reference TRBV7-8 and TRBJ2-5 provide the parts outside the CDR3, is GAGVSQSPRYKVAKRGQDVALRCDPISGHVSLFWYQQALGQGPEFLTYFQNEAQLDKSGLPSDRFFAERPEGSVSTLKIQRTQQEDSAVYLCASSLGGQVGDQETQYFGPGTRLLVL.

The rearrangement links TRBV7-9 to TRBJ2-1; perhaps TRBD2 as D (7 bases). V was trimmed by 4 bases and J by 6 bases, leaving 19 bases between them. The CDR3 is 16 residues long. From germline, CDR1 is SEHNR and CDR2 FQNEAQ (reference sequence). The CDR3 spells CASSSPRGGRFNEQFF. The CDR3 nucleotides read TGTGCCAGCAGCTCCCCTAGGGGGGGGAGGTTCAATGAGCAGTTCTTC.

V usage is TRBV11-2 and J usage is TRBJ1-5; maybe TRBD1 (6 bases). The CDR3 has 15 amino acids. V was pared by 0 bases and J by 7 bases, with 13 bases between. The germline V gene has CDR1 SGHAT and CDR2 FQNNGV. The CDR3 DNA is TGTGCCAGCAGCTTAGAGGGGGGAGGGGGGCAGCCCCAGCATTTT. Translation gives CASSLEGGGGQPQHF.

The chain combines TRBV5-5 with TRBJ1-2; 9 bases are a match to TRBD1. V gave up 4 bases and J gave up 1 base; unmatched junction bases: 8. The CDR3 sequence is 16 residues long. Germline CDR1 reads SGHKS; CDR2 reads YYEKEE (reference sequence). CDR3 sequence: CASSPGTGHNNYGYTF. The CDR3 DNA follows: TGTGCCAGCAGCCCCGGGACAGGGCACAATAACTATGGCTACACCTTC.

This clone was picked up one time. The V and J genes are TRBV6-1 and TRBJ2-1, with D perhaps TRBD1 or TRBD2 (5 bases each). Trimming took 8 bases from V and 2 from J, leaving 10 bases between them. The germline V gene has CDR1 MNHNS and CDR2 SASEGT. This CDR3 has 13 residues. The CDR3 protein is CASQRDPYNEQFF. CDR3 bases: TGTGCCAGCCAAAGGGACCCCTACAATGAGCAGTTCTTC.

CDR3 DNA sequence: TGTGCCAGCACCCAGGGGTCAACTAATGAAAAACTGTTTTTT. It codes for CASTQGSTNEKLFF. This sequence joins TRBV7-3 and TRBJ1-4, with D possibly matching TRBD1 (6 bases). Germline lookup yields CDR1 SGHTA and CDR2 FQGTGA. Trimming shortened V by 7 bases and J by 0 bases, and 9 bases separated the two germline ends. This CDR3 spans 14 amino acids.

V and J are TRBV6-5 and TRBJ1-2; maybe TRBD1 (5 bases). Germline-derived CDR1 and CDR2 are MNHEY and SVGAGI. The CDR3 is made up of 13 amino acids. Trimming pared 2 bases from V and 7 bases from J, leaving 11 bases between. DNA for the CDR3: TGTGCCAGCAGTTACGGCAGGGAGCGTGGCTACACCTTC. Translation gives CASSYGRERGYTF.

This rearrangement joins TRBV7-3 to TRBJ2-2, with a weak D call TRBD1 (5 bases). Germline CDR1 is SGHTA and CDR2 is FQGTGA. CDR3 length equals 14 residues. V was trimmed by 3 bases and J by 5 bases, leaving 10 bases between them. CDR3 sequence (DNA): TGTGCCAGCAGCTTGAGCAGGGATACCGGGGAGCTGTTTTTT. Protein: CASSLSRDTGELFF. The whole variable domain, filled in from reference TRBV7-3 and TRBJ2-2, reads GAGVSQTPSNKVTEKGKYVELRCDPISGHTALYWYRQSLGQGPEFLIYFQGTGAADDSGLPNDRFFAVRPEGSVSTLKIQRTERGDSAVYLCASSLSRDTGELFFGEGSRLTVL.

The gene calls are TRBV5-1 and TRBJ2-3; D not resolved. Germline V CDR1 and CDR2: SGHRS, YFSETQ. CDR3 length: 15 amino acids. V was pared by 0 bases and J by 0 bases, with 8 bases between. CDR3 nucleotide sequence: TGCGCCAGCAGCTTGGAGGGTGCAAGCACAGATACGCAGTATTTT. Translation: CASSLEGASTDTQYF.

This CDR3 is CASSYQGSNEKLFF. DNA of the CDR3: TGTGCCAGCAGCTATCAGGGATCTAATGAAAAACTGTTTTTT. The chain uses TRBV11-2 and TRBJ1-4, with D maybe TRBD1 (5 bases). The CDR3 totals 14 residues. Germline V lookup: CDR1 SGHAT, CDR2 FQNNGV. Trimming took 4 bases from V and 3 from J, leaving 9 bases between them. Looking up the rest from reference TRBV11-2 and TRBJ1-4 gives the full variable domain: EAGVAQSPRYKIIEKRQSVAFWCNPISGHATLYWYQQILGQGPKLLIQFQNNGVVDDSQLPKDRFSAERLKGVDSTLKIQPAKLEDSAVYLCASSYQGSNEKLFFGSGTQLSVL.

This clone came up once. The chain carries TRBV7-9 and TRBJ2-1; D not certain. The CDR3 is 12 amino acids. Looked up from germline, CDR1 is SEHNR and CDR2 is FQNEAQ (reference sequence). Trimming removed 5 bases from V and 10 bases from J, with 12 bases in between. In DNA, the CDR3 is TGTGCCAGCAGCACAGAAGTCGGCGAGCAGTTCTTC. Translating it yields CASSTEVGEQFF.

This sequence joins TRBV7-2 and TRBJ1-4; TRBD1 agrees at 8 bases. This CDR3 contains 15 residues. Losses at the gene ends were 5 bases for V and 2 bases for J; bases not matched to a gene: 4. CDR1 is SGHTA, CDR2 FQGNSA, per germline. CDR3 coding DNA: TGTGCCAGCAGCGTCCGGACAGGGACTAATGAAAAACTGTTTTTT. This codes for CASSVRTGTNEKLFF.

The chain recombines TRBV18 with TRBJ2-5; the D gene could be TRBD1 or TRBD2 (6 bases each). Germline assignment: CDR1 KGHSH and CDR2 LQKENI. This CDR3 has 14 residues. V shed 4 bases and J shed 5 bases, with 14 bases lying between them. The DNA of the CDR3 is TGTGCCAGCTCACGACTAGGGGGTCGGGAGACCCAGTACTTC. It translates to CASSRLGGRETQYF.

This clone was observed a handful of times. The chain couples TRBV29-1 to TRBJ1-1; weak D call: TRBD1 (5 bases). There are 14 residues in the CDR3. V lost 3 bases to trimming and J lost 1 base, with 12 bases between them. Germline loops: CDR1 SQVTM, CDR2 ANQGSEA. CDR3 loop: CSVDWGRRNTEAFF. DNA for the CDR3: TGCAGCGTTGATTGGGGACGGAGGAACACTGAAGCTTTCTTT.

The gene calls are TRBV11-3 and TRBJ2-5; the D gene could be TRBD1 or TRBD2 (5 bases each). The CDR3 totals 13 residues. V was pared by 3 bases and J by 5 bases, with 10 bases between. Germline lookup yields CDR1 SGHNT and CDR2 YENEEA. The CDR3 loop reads CASSFTRDETQYF. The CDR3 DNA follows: TGTGCCAGCAGCTTTACTAGGGACGAGACCCAGTACTTC.

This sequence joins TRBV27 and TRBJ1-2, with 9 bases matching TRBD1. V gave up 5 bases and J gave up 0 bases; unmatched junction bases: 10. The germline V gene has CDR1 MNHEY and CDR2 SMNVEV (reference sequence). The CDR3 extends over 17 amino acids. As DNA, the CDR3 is TGTGCCAGCAGTACCTGGGACAGGGAGAGCCCTAACTATGGCTACACCTTC. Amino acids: CASSTWDRESPNYGYTF.

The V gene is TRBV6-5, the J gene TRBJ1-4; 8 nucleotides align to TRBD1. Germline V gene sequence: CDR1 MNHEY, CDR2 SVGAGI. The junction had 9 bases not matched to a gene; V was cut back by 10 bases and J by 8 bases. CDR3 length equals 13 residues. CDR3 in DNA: TGTGCCACCAGGGGGCGTGAGGCGGAAAAACTGTTTTTT. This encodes CATRGREAEKLFF.

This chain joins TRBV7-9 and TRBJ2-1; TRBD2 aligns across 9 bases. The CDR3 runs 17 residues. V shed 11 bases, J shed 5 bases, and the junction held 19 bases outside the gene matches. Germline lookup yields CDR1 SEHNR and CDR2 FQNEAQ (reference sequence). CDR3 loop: CACAGAGGPVIDNEQFF. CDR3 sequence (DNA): TGTGCCTGCGCGGGTGCGGGAGGGCCGGTGATTGACAATGAGCAGTTCTTC.

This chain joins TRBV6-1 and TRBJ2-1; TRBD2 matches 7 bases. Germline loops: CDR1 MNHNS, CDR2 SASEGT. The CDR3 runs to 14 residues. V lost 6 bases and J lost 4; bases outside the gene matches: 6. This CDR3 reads CASREGLPYNEQFF. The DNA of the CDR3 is TGTGCCAGCAGGGAGGGACTACCGTACAATGAGCAGTTCTTC.

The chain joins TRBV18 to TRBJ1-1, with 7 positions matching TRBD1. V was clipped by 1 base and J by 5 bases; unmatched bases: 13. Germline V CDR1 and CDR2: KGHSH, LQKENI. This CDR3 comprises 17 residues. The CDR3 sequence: CASSPRGFEGAGTEAFF. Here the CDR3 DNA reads TGTGCCAGCTCACCACGAGGGTTTGAGGGGGCCGGTACTGAAGCTTTCTTT.

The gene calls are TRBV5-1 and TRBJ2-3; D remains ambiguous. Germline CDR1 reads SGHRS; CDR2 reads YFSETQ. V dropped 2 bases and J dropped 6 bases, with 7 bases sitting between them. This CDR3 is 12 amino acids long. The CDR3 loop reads CASSFQSDTQYF. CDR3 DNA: TGCGCCAGCAGCTTTCAATCCGATACGCAGTATTTT.

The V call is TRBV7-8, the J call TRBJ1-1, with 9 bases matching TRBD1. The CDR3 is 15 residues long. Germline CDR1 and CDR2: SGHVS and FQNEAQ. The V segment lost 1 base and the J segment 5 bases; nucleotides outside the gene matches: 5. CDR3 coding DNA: TGTGCCAGCAGCTTAGACAGGGGGCAGGGGACTGAAGCTTTCTTT. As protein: CASSLDRGQGTEAFF.

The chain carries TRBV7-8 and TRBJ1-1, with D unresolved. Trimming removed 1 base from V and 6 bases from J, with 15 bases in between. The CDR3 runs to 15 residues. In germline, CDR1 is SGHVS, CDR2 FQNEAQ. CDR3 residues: CASSLGAGTQAEAFF. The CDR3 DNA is TGTGCCAGCAGCTTAGGTGCGGGAACACAAGCTGAAGCTTTCTTT.

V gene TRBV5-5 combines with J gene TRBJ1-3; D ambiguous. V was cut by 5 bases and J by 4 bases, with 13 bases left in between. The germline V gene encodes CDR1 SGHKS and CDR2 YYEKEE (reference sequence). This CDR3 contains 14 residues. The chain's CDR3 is CASSLEHWGNTIYF. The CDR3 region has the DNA TGTGCCAGCAGTCTGGAACACTGGGGAAACACCATATATTTT.

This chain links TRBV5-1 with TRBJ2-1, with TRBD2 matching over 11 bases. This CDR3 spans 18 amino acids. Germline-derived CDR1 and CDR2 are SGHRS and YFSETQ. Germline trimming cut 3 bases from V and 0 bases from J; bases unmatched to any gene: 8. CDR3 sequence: CASSSSGGPSSSYNEQFF. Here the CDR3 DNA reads TGCGCCAGCAGCTCTAGCGGGGGGCCATCTAGCTCCTACAATGAGCAGTTCTTC.

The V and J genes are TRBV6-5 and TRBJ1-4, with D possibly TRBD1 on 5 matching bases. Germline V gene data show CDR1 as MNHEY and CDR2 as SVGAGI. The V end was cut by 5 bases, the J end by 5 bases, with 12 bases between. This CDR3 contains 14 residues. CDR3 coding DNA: TGTGCCAGCAGTGAATCGTGGGGGAATGAAAAACTGTTTTTT. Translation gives CASSESWGNEKLFF.

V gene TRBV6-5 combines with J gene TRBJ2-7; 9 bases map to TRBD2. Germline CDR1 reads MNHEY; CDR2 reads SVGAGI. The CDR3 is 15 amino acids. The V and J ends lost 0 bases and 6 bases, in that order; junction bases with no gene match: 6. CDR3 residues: CASSYSAGGPGEQYF. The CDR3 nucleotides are TGTGCCAGCAGTTACTCGGCGGGAGGGCCGGGCGAGCAGTACTTC.